The 10 T cell receptor beta chains presented below share a single source sample, sequenced in a study of cytomegalovirus exposure and HLA in healthy donors. Researchers ran the PCR with 60 Vbeta and 13 Jbeta primers. Generated by immunoSEQ multiplex PCR, the TCRdb table keeps only in-frame clones and is missing some. The sample has roughly 200,000 clones; roughly four fifths are singletons. Sequencing was performed on PBMCs. All receptors derive from a man aged 25 to 45 in good health and CMV-seronegative.

The gene calls are TRBV6-4 and TRBJ1-6; 8 bases agree with TRBD1. The CDR3 covers 16 residues. Trimming removed 6 bases from V and 4 bases from J; junction bases left unmatched: 8. The germline V gene encodes CDR1 MRHNA and CDR2 SNTAGT. CDR3 amino acids: CASRTGTGGYNSPLHF. The DNA for the CDR3 is TGTGCCAGCAGGACGGGGACAGGTGGTTATAATTCACCCCTCCACTTT.

In its sample, this clone was seen a few times. The chain recombines TRBV5-1 with TRBJ1-1; TRBD1 might be the D (6 bases). Germline CDR1 SGHRS, CDR2 YFSETQ. Deletions cut 4 bases from V and 1 base from J, with 8 bases between. The CDR3 is 13 amino acids. The CDR3 spells CASSVGQNTEAFF. DNA of the CDR3: TGCGCCAGCAGCGTGGGACAGAACACTGAAGCTTTCTTT. Variable domain in full (rest from reference TRBV5-1 and TRBJ1-1): KAGVTQTPRYLIKTRGQQVTLSCSPISGHRSVSWYQQTPGQGLQFLFEYFSETQRNKGNFPGRFSGRQFSNSRSEMNVSTLELGDSALYLCASSVGQNTEAFFGQGTRLTVV.

In its sample, this clone was seen a few times. The rearrangement joins TRBV4-1 to TRBJ2-7; 8 positions match TRBD2. Germline V gene lookup returns CDR1 MGHRA and CDR2 YSYEKL. This CDR3 region has 17 residues. The ends lost 2 bases at V and 2 bases at J; junction bases unmatched: 11. CDR3 DNA sequence: TGCGCCAGCAGCCAAAGAGAGACAGGACTAGCTCCCTACGAGCAGTACTTC. Translated, it gives CASSQRETGLAPYEQYF.

This chain connects TRBV11-2 to TRBJ2-2; 7 bases are shared with TRBD1. Germline trimming cut 0 bases from V and 6 bases from J; bases unmatched to any gene: 4. The CDR3 runs 15 residues. In germline, CDR1 is SGHAT, CDR2 FQNNGV. The CDR3 coding sequence is TGTGCCAGCAGCTTAGAGGCAGACAGGGCCGGGGAGCTGTTTTTT. Translated: CASSLEADRAGELFF.

The V gene is TRBV27, the J gene TRBJ1-1, with D maybe TRBD1 (5 bases). Germline assignment: CDR1 MNHEY and CDR2 SMNVEV (reference sequence). V dropped 6 bases and J dropped 4 bases, with 12 bases sitting between them. The CDR3 is made up of 13 amino acids. The CDR3 region is CASRGGAGTEAFF. Here the CDR3 DNA reads TGTGCCAGCAGGGGGGGTGCTGGCACTGAAGCTTTCTTT.

The V and J genes are TRBV28 and TRBJ2-5; 9 nucleotides match TRBD2. This CDR3 has 16 amino acids. The germline gives CDR1 MDHEN, CDR2 SYDVKM. The trim removed 4 bases at V and 3 bases at J, leaving 9 bases unmatched. CDR3 sequence (DNA): TGTGCCAGCAGTTCAATGGTAGCGGGAGAGGAAGAGACCCAGTACTTC. The encoded protein is CASSSMVAGEEETQYF.

This clone came up a few times. The V call is TRBV5-8, the J call TRBJ2-7, with 10 bases identical to TRBD1. The CDR3 contains 16 residues. Unmatched junction bases numbered 9, after V lost 3 bases and J lost 3 bases. Germline loops: CDR1 SGHTS, CDR2 YDEGEE. CDR3 in amino acids: CASSWGQGQGNYEQYF. Here the CDR3 DNA reads TGTGCCAGCAGCTGGGGACAGGGGCAAGGCAACTACGAGCAGTACTTC.

This clone has just one count. J is TRBJ1-1 and V is TRBV28, with D unclear. Trimming shortened V by 8 bases and J by 4 bases, and 14 bases separated the two germline ends. CDR3 size: 13 residues. CDR1 and CDR2 (germline): MDHEN, SYDVKM. CDR3 bases: TGTGCCAGCCGCAAAGTCCGGAGCACTGAAGCTTTCTTT. Translating it yields CASRKVRSTEAFF.

The chain joins TRBV5-1 to TRBJ2-1; 10 bases fit TRBD1. Germline values: CDR1 SGHRS, CDR2 YFSETQ. This CDR3 is 16 amino acids long. V dropped 0 bases and J dropped 8; count of bases not matched to a gene: 8. In DNA form, the CDR3 reads TGCGCCAGCAGCTTGGACGCCGGGACAGGGGTTGATGAGCAGTTCTTC. It specifies CASSLDAGTGVDEQFF.

The chain has TRBV6-5 and TRBJ2-7, with D maybe TRBD1 (5 bases). V lost 0 bases, J lost 3 bases, and 15 bases lay in between. From germline, CDR1 is MNHEY and CDR2 SVGAGI. This CDR3 is built from 16 residues. The CDR3 DNA sequence: TGTGCCAGCAGTTACTCGAGTTCTGGGGCAGGCTACGAGCAGTACTTC. Its protein product is CASSYSSSGAGYEQYF.